The clone carrying this T cell receptor beta chain was found a few times. These data belong to a study of regulatory T cells in long-lasting Graves disease. Construction of TCR beta libraries relied on iRepertoire HTBI primers and on Arm-PCR targeting CDR3 regions. TCRdb passed the multiplex PCR reads through MiXCR, listing each CDR3 protein once. The profile covers approximately 480,000 distinct CDR3 sequences, with 15% to 20% appearing a single time and more than 10% taken by the ten largest. Time point defined: newly diagnosed GD, antithyroid drugs for less than 3 months. The authors made the TCR library using RNA they extracted from PBMCs. These sequences were also reported in another study, on T cells in Graves' hyperthyroidism and ophthalmopathy. Per that study: HTBI primers drove first-round RT-PCR of the TCR CDR3.

This specimen consisted of peripheral blood mononuclear cells (PBMCs), obtained at new diagnosis, from a patient treated with antithyroid drugs. This TCR was recovered from a man aged 40-55 years with Graves disease.

CDR3 sequence: CASSIWTSGFYNEQFF. The CDR3 DNA follows: TGCGCCAGCAGCATATGGACTAGCGGGTTTTACAATGAGCAGTTCTTC. The chain is built from TRBV5-1 and TRBJ2-1; 11 nucleotides match TRBD2. The germline CDR1 and CDR2 sequences are SGHRS and YFSETQ. The CDR3 is 16 residues long. The V and J ends lost 4 bases and 4 bases, in that order; junction bases with no gene match: 7.